What follows are 20 T cell receptor beta chains derived from one specimen sequenced in a study of blood T cells in healthy people across ages. Using a J-beta primer mix together with a sample-barcoded 5' primer, a second PCR was run for roughly 7 to 12 cycles. MiXCR was run by TCRdb on the 5' RACE reads, yielding one entry per CDR3 protein. Of about 680,000 distinct CDR3 sequences listed, 45% to 50% are singletons. The material sequenced was blood. These receptor sequences come from a woman aged 60-75 years in good health.

The sample holds a few counts of this clonotype. The chain is built from TRBV4-3 and TRBJ1-2; weak D call: TRBD1 (5 bases). CDR1 is LGHNA and CDR2 is YSLEER in the germline V gene. Trimming left V 7 bases short and J 0 bases short, with 15 bases between. The CDR3 consists of 15 residues. The CDR3 reads CASKRDLLSNYGYTF. The CDR3 DNA follows: TGCGCCAGCAAGAGGGACCTCCTATCTAACTATGGCTACACCTTC.

The rearrangement joins TRBV20-1 to TRBJ2-3; 8 bases line up with TRBD1. There are 12 residues in the CDR3. In germline, CDR1 is DFQATT, CDR2 SNEGSKA (reference sequence). With 6 bases clipped from V and 2 bases from J, the junction kept 1 base outside the gene matches. CDR3 sequence reads: CSAGQATDTQYF. In DNA form, the CDR3 reads TGCAGTGCGGGACAGGCCACAGATACGCAGTATTTT.

J is TRBJ1-1 and V is TRBV7-8; 9 positions match TRBD1. V lost 4 bases to trimming and J lost 1 base; unmatched junction nucleotides: 4. CDR1 and CDR2 (germline): SGHVS, FQNEAQ. This CDR3 spans 15 amino acids. Here the CDR3 reads CASSSLQGANTEAFF. In DNA, the CDR3 is TGTGCCAGCAGCTCCCTACAGGGGGCGAACACTGAAGCTTTCTTT.

This clonotype was seen at least ten times. The chain combines TRBV2 with TRBJ1-5, with TRBD1 matching over 8 bases. The junction had 6 bases not matched to a gene; V was cut back by 5 bases and J by 3 bases. The length of the CDR3 is 15 residues. In germline, CDR1 is SNHLY, CDR2 FYNNEI. The CDR3 loop is CASSRDRRNNQPQHF. The CDR3 region has the DNA TGTGCCAGCAGTCGGGACAGGAGGAACAATCAGCCCCAGCATTTT.

The CDR3 loop is CASSRGHDSYEQYF. The CDR3 bases are TGTGCCAGCAGTAGGGGGCACGACTCCTACGAGCAGTACTTC. The chain recombines TRBV6-2 or TRBV6-3 with TRBJ2-7, with TRBD1 matching 7 bases. Germline-derived CDR1 and CDR2 are MNHEY and SVGEGT. V gave up 5 bases and J gave up 0 bases; unmatched junction bases: 4. The CDR3 extends over 14 amino acids.

The V gene is TRBV30, the J gene TRBJ2-3, with TRBD2 identical over 7 bases. This CDR3 comprises 15 residues. V lost 1 base, J lost 6 bases, and 10 bases stayed unmatched. Per the germline V gene, CDR1 is GTSNPN and CDR2 is SVGIG (reference sequence). Here the CDR3 reads CAWSAAGLDTDTQYF. DNA for the CDR3: TGTGCCTGGAGTGCAGCCGGACTAGACACGGATACGCAGTATTTT.

In this sample, this clonotype turned up a few times. The chain combines TRBV12-3 or TRBV12-4 with TRBJ1-6; D might be TRBD1 (5 bases). V was cut by 6 bases and J by 0 bases, with 9 bases left in between. The CDR3 length is 15 residues. CDR3 loop: CASRSTASYNSPLHF. The DNA of the CDR3 is TGTGCCAGCAGATCGACAGCCTCCTATAATTCACCCCTCCACTTT.

The V call is TRBV4-3, the J call TRBJ1-2; D is undetermined. This CDR3 contains 15 residues. CDR1 is LGHNA and CDR2 is YSLEER in the germline V gene. Trimming pared 1 base from V and 0 bases from J, leaving 9 bases between. This CDR3 reads CASSQGHVANYGYTF. The CDR3 DNA reads as TGCGCCAGCAGCCAAGGTCACGTAGCTAACTATGGCTACACCTTC.

V and J are TRBV14 and TRBJ2-6, with 9 bases identical to TRBD1. The germline CDR1 and CDR2 sequences are SGHDN and FVKESK. CDR3 length equals 19 residues. J gave up 0 bases and V 0 bases, and 6 bases lay outside the gene matches. CDR3 sequence reads: CASSQDRGQGDSGANVLTF. The CDR3 region has the DNA TGTGCCAGCAGCCAAGATAGGGGACAGGGTGACTCTGGGGCCAACGTCCTGACTTTC.

This chain connects TRBV7-2 to TRBJ2-7; D possibly corresponds to TRBD2 (6 bases). Germline CDR1 SGHTA, CDR2 FQGNSA. The CDR3 has 12 residues. The V end was cut by 10 bases, the J end by 2 bases, with 12 bases between. The CDR3 DNA is TGTGCCACCCAGGGAGGAGCCTACGAGCAGTACTTC. This translates into CATQGGAYEQYF. Using reference TRBV7-2 and TRBJ2-7 for the parts outside the CDR3, the full variable domain is GAGVSQSPSNKVTEKGKDVELRCDPISGHTALYWYRQSLGQGLEFLIYFQGNSAPDKSGLPSDRFSAERTGGSVSTLTIQRTQQEDSAVYLCATQGGAYEQYFGPGTRLTVT.

The rearrangement uses TRBV20-1 and TRBJ2-5; TRBD2 might be the D (5 bases). CDR1 and CDR2 (germline): DFQATT, SNEGSKA (reference sequence). This CDR3 spans 14 amino acids. V shed 6 bases and J shed 2 bases, with 16 bases lying between them. The CDR3 region has the DNA TGCAGTGCCCTCCCTGGACTTCTTCAAGAGACCCAGTACTTC. It codes for CSALPGLLQETQYF.

This chain links TRBV20-1 with TRBJ2-1, with unresolved D. Trimming took 6 bases from V and 2 from J, leaving 14 bases between them. The CDR3 runs 14 residues. In germline, CDR1 is DFQATT, CDR2 SNEGSKA (reference sequence). The CDR3 bases are TGCAGTGCCCTATATCCCCCGACCTACAATGAGCAGTTCTTC. Its translation: CSALYPPTYNEQFF.

This clonotype was detected only once. V gene TRBV20-1 combines with J gene TRBJ2-5, with 8 bases lining up with TRBD2. V trimming: 6 bases; J trimming: 13 bases; junction bases outside the gene matches: 10. In germline, CDR1 is DFQATT, CDR2 SNEGSKA (reference sequence). The CDR3 covers 11 residues. CDR3 DNA sequence: TGCAGTGCAACCCTAGCGGGTAGCATGTACTTC. It is translated as CSATLAGSMYF.

The chain carries TRBV20-1 and TRBJ2-3; D unresolved. Looked up from germline, CDR1 is DFQATT and CDR2 is SNEGSKA (reference sequence). V lost 6 bases, J lost 2 bases, and 9 bases lay in between. The CDR3 runs to 12 residues. CDR3 sequence (DNA): TGCAGTGCGTCGACATACACAGATACGCAGTATTTT. Translated, it gives CSASTYTDTQYF.

This sequence joins TRBV7-9 and TRBJ2-1; TRBD1 might be the D (7 bases). The V gene lost 5 bases and the J gene lost 1 base, with 12 bases spanning the gap. In germline, CDR1 is SEHNR, CDR2 FQNEAQ (reference sequence). This CDR3 is 15 amino acids long. CDR3 in DNA: TGTGCCAGCAGCCGGGGGACAGCTTCCTACAATGAGCAGTTCTTC. Amino acid sequence: CASSRGTASYNEQFF.

The chain combines TRBV4-2 with TRBJ2-7, with 7 bases that match TRBD1. The junction had 12 bases not matched to a gene; V was cut back by 0 bases and J by 4 bases. Germline V CDR1 and CDR2: LGHNA, YNFKEQ. The CDR3 has 17 amino acids. The CDR3 loop is CASSQDRTGEINYEQYF. The CDR3 region has the DNA TGTGCCAGCAGCCAAGATCGAACAGGGGAGATAAATTACGAGCAGTACTTC.

The rearrangement joins TRBV4-2 to TRBJ2-3; TRBD1 agrees at 10 bases. Germline CDR1 and CDR2: LGHNA and YNFKEQ. There are 16 residues in the CDR3. With 7 bases clipped from V and 3 bases from J, the junction kept 10 bases outside the gene matches. CDR3 sequence reads: CASNQDGQGVTDTQYF. Written as DNA, the CDR3 is TGTGCCAGCAACCAGGACGGACAGGGGGTTACAGATACGCAGTATTTT.

The rearrangement links TRBV4-3 to TRBJ1-1; tentatively, D is TRBD1 (6 bases). CDR3 length: 12 residues. V was clipped by 2 bases and J by 8 bases, with 9 bases between them. Per germline, CDR1 LGHNA and CDR2 YSLEER. The CDR3 reads CASSQRGAEAFF. DNA for the CDR3: TGCGCCAGCAGCCAACGGGGGGCCGAAGCTTTCTTT.

This clonotype was detected only once. The CDR3 loop reads CASSPRSLTQYF. In DNA, the CDR3 is TGTGCCAGCAGTCCTCGATCTTTGACCCAGTACTTC. The chain couples TRBV7-2 to TRBJ2-7; unclear D gene. The better agreement between TRBJ2-5 and the DNA end casts doubt on the J call. In germline, CDR1 is SGHTA, CDR2 FQGNSA. This CDR3 region has 12 residues.

This clonotype was seen repeatedly, ten times or more. This chain connects TRBV5-6 to TRBJ2-1, with 7 nucleotides matching TRBD2. The CDR3 runs 14 residues. Germline CDR1 and CDR2: SGHDT and YYEEEE. Trimming took 2 bases from V and 4 from J; bases not matched to a gene: 3. Written as DNA, the CDR3 is TGTGCCAGCAGCTTCCTAGCGGTGTACAATGAGCAGTTCTTC. Translating it yields CASSFLAVYNEQFF.